Listed below are T cell receptor beta chains from one sample, sequenced in a study of liver allograft versus peripheral blood T cells. From the reads, TCRdb called clonotypes with MiXCR, one entry per CDR3 protein. The repertoire holds approximately 9,000 distinct CDR3 sequences, with under 20% as singletons. These receptors all come from a human patient who had a liver transplant. The T cells may come from the graft donor. CDR3s include the opening cysteine and the closing phenylalanine or tryptophan. The order of the fields is CDR3 length, V gene, J gene, clone size, D gene, CDR3 protein, CDR3 DNA. D genes are given only for firm matches. Rows give clone size only sometimes, using once, few, many, or a class for an expanded clone.

15	TRBV7-9	TRBJ2-1	NA	TRBD2	CASSHRDYPYNEQFF	TGTGCCAGCAGTCACCGGGACTACCCCTACAATGAGCAGTTCTTC
12	TRBV27	TRBJ1-2	medium-sized	TRBD1	CASRQGPYGYTF	TGTGCCAGTCGACAGGGGCCCTATGGCTACACCTTC
15	TRBV19	TRBJ2-2	medium-sized	NA	CASNLQGSNTGELFF	TGTGCCAGTAACCTACAGGGATCGAACACCGGGGAGCTGTTTTTT
14	TRBV7-3	TRBJ1-1	many	NA	CASSPGGGHTEAFF	TGTGCCAGCAGCCCTGGTGGGGGCCACACTGAAGCTTTCTTT
16	TRBV10-3	TRBJ2-3	few	TRBD2	CAISESIAGGTDTQYF	TGTGCCATCAGTGAGTCAATAGCGGGGGGCACAGATACGCAGTATTTT
14	TRBV2	TRBJ1-1	NA	NA	CASSDWAPGTEAFF	TGTGCCAGCAGTGATTGGGCACCGGGGACTGAAGCTTTCTTT
12	TRBV12-3/TRBV12-4	TRBJ1-1	NA	NA	CASSWTETEAFF	TGTGCCAGCAGCTGGACAGAGACTGAAGCTTTCTTT
13	TRBV7-9	TRBJ2-7	many	NA	CASSLGETYEQYF	TGTGCCAGCAGCTTGGGGGAGACCTACGAGCAGTACTTC
17	TRBV12-3/TRBV12-4	TRBJ1-3	medium-sized	NA	CASSLVPFGTPGNTIYF	TGTGCCAGCAGTTTAGTACCGTTCGGGACTCCTGGAAACACCATATATTTT
14	TRBV12-3/TRBV12-4	TRBJ2-7	few	NA	CASSLGVGGYEQYF	TGTGCCAGCAGTTTAGGCGTCGGTGGCTACGAGCAGTACTTC
13	TRBV24-1	TRBJ2-1	medium-sized	NA	CATSDFSSDEQFF	TGTGCCACCAGTGATTTTAGTAGCGATGAGCAGTTCTTC
18	TRBV10-3	TRBJ2-4	many	NA	CAISESGQGTLAKNIQYF	TGTGCCATCAGTGAGTCGGGGCAGGGCACCCTAGCCAAAAACATTCAGTACTTC
14	TRBV6-5	TRBJ1-1	many	TRBD1	CASSRDRWNTEAFF	TGTGCCAGCAGCCGGGACAGGTGGAACACTGAAGCTTTCTTT
14	TRBV19	TRBJ2-7	NA	TRBD1	CASSSRDRSYEQYF	TGTGCCAGTAGTTCCCGGGACAGGTCCTACGAGCAGTACTTC
15	TRBV7-9	TRBJ1-1	few	TRBD1	CASSSDRTENTEAFF	TGTGCCAGCAGCTCGGACAGGACCGAGAACACTGAAGCTTTCTTT
18	TRBV2	TRBJ1-1	NA	TRBD1	CASSEGRTGSREYTEAFF	TGTGCCAGCAGTGAGGGCAGGACAGGGTCGAGGGAGTACACTGAAGCTTTCTTT
13	TRBV13	TRBJ1-5	NA	NA	CASSLGTDQPQHF	TGTGCCAGCAGCTTAGGGACAGATCAGCCCCAGCATTTT
14	TRBV27	TRBJ1-4	medium-sized	NA	CASSPDRTNEKLFF	TGTGCCAGCAGCCCTGACAGAACTAATGAAAAACTGTTTTTT
11	TRBV29-1	TRBJ2-7	medium-sized	NA	CSVDGGNEQYF	TGCAGCGTTGACGGGGGCAACGAGCAGTACTTC
16	TRBV5-6	TRBJ2-7	NA	TRBD1	CASSLDRGLPSYEQYF	TGTGCCAGCAGCTTGGACAGGGGTCTCCCCTCCTACGAGCAGTACTTC
12	TRBV27	TRBJ2-5	few	NA	CASRSLEETQYF	TGTGCCAGCAGGTCTTTGGAAGAGACCCAGTACTTC
14	TRBV13	TRBJ2-7	few	NA	CASSLGLGNSEQYF	TGTGCCAGCAGCTTAGGCCTAGGTAATTCCGAGCAGTACTTC